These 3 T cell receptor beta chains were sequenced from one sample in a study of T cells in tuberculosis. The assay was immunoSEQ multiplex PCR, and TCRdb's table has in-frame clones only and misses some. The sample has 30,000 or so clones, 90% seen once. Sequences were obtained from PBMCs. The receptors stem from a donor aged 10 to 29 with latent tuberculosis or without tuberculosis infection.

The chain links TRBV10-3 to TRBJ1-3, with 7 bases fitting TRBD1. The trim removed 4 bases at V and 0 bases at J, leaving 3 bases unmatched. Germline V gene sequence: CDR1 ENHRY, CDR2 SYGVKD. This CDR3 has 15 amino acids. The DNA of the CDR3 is TGTGCCATCAGTGTGGACAGGCACTCTGGAAACACCATATATTTT. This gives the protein CAISVDRHSGNTIYF.

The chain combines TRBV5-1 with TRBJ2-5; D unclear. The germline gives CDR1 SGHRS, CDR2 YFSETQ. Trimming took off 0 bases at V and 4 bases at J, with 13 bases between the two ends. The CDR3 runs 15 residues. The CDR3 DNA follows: TGCGCCAGCAGCTTGGTTCCAGCTTCGGGAGAGACCCAGTACTTC. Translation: CASSLVPASGETQYF.

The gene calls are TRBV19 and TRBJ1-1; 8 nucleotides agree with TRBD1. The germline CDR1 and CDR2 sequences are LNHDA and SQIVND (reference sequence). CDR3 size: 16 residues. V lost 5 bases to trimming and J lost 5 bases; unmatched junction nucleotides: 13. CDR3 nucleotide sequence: TGTGCCAGTAGTTCCCGGACAGGGATGGTGGGAACTGAAGCTTTCTTT. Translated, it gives CASSSRTGMVGTEAFF.